The 14 T cell receptor beta chains listed next were all sequenced from one sample in a study of shared clonotypes between healthy human individuals. TCRdb's copy holds only in-frame clones and misses some; the assay was immunoSEQ multiplex PCR. The sample has roughly 2.4 million clones; almost 96% are singletons. Sequencing used naive CD4+ T cells sorted from blood. Subset indicated: CD45RA+ positively selected. Receptor source: a young man in good health.

This chain connects TRBV28 to TRBJ1-2; D call uncertain. The V gene lost 3 bases and the J gene lost 4 bases, with 18 bases spanning the gap. The CDR3 has 16 residues. Germline assignment: CDR1 MDHEN and CDR2 SYDVKM. The CDR3 sequence: CASSFPPGSFSYGYTF. The CDR3 nucleotides read TGTGCCAGCAGTTTCCCTCCGGGATCTTTTTCCTATGGCTACACCTTC.

The chain combines TRBV7-8 with TRBJ2-5, with 7 bases fitting TRBD1. The CDR3 length is 13 residues. Germline V CDR1 and CDR2: SGHVS, FQNEAQ. Trimming removed 11 bases from V and 2 bases from J; junction bases left unmatched: 8. The chain's CDR3 is CAEGGDKQETQYF. DNA for the CDR3: TGTGCCGAAGGGGGCGACAAACAAGAGACCCAGTACTTC.

This clone has just one count. J is TRBJ1-2 and V is TRBV7-9; TRBD1 matches at 9 bases. J lost 8 bases, V lost 5 bases, and 12 bases had no gene match. Germline assignment: CDR1 SEHNR and CDR2 FQNEAQ (reference sequence). The CDR3 contains 15 residues. CDR3 bases: TGTGCCAGCAGCCCCCGGGGACAGGGTTCGTTAGGCTACACCTTC. Translation gives CASSPRGQGSLGYTF. The full variable domain, in which reference TRBV7-9 and TRBJ1-2 provide the parts outside the CDR3, is DTGVSQNPRHKITKRGQNVTFRCDPISEHNRLYWYRQTLGQGPEFLTYFQNEAQLEKSRLLSDRFSAERPKGSFSTLEIQRTEQGDSAMYLCASSPRGQGSLGYTFGSGTRLTVV.

This clone has just one count. V and J are TRBV28 and TRBJ1-5; D not resolved. V lost 6 bases and J 1 base, leaving 10 bases between the germline ends. Germline V gene lookup returns CDR1 MDHEN and CDR2 SYDVKM. The CDR3 totals 14 residues. The CDR3 is CASSAGESNQPQHF. The DNA for the CDR3 is TGTGCCAGCAGCGCCGGGGAGAGCAATCAGCCCCAGCATTTT.

The gene calls are TRBV5-1 and TRBJ2-7; 13 nucleotides agree with TRBD2. This CDR3 has 16 amino acids. After removal of 3 bases from V and 2 bases from J, the junction contained 5 bases not matched to a gene. In germline, CDR1 is SGHRS, CDR2 YFSETQ. The CDR3 protein is CASSYGTSGNTYEQYF. The CDR3, as DNA: TGCGCCAGCAGCTACGGGACTAGCGGGAATACCTACGAGCAGTACTTC.

The chain employs TRBV5-1 and TRBJ2-3, with D unclear. The CDR3 is 13 amino acids. Germline V lookup: CDR1 SGHRS, CDR2 YFSETQ. The germline V and J ends were trimmed by 4 bases and 0 bases, with 6 bases remaining between them. The CDR3 DNA reads TGCGCCAGCAGCCAATTTAGCACAGATACGCAGTATTTT. This gives the protein CASSQFSTDTQYF.

As regards this clone: One end of the junction is discordant with germline, which a read error may explain. V is TRBV19 and J is TRBJ1-5; possible D gene TRBD1, 6 bases. The CDR3 runs 14 residues. Germline V gene lookup returns CDR1 LNHDA and CDR2 SQIVND (reference sequence). CDR3 in amino acids: CTSSTTGNNQPQHF. The CDR3 DNA follows: TGTACCAGTAGTACGACAGGAAACAATCAGCCCCAGCATTTT.

The CDR3 protein is CASSLGHARREDEKLFF. The DNA of the CDR3 is TGCGCCAGCAGCTTGGGGCATGCTCGACGGGAAGATGAAAAACTGTTTTTT. The chain uses TRBV5-1 and TRBJ1-4; D uncertain. The CDR3 contains 17 residues. The V end lost 0 bases, the J end lost 6 bases, and 18 bases lay between the germline ends. The germline V gene encodes CDR1 SGHRS and CDR2 YFSETQ.

The rearrangement links TRBV28 to TRBJ2-7; D remains unclear. The V end lost 0 bases, the J end lost 5 bases, and 8 bases lay between the germline ends. CDR3 length: 13 amino acids. Germline V gene lookup returns CDR1 MDHEN and CDR2 SYDVKM. The CDR3 spells CASSLWALDEQYF. The CDR3 DNA follows: TGTGCCAGCAGTTTATGGGCACTGGACGAGCAGTACTTC.

With respect to this clone: Other DNA sequences in the sample encode the same CDR3. V and J are TRBV5-4 and TRBJ1-2; unclear D gene. In germline, CDR1 is SGHNT, CDR2 YYREEE (reference sequence). Trimming took 4 bases from V and 2 from J, leaving 9 bases between them. The CDR3 is made up of 13 amino acids. This CDR3 is CASSTDGNYGYTF. DNA for the CDR3: TGTGCCAGCAGCACTGACGGCAACTATGGCTACACCTTC.

This clone was observed a single time. V gene TRBV28 combines with J gene TRBJ2-7; D is possibly TRBD1 (5 bases). V shed 2 bases and J shed 6 bases, with 20 bases lying between them. The V gene's germline CDR1 is MDHEN and CDR2 SYDVKM. The CDR3 is 16 amino acids. The CDR3 bases are TGTGCCAGCAGTTTAAATCCAGGCAGGGTGGCAATCGAGCAGTACTTC. Amino acid sequence: CASSLNPGRVAIEQYF.

This clone was recorded once. This chain joins TRBV6-5 and TRBJ1-5, with a possible D match to TRBD1 (5 bases). Per germline, CDR1 MNHEY and CDR2 SVGAGI. The V end lost 6 bases, the J end lost 7 bases, and 16 bases lay between the germline ends. The CDR3 spans 14 residues. CDR3 in DNA: TGTGCCAGCAGCAATAAGGGGCGCGGGCAGCCCCAGCATTTT. Protein product: CASSNKGRGQPQHF.

This clone has only one observation. The chain employs TRBV5-1 and TRBJ2-7; 7 bases match TRBD1. Germline CDR1 is SGHRS and CDR2 is YFSETQ. The CDR3 is 15 residues long. J gave up 6 bases and V 4 bases, and 13 bases lay outside the gene matches. In nucleotides, the CDR3 is TGCGCCAGCAGCCTGGACAGGCTTAATAACGCCGAGCAGTACTTC. This translates into CASSLDRLNNAEQYF.

The V call is TRBV11-2, the J call TRBJ2-1; no clear D. The germline CDR1 and CDR2 sequences are SGHAT and FQNNGV. The CDR3 totals 12 residues. The CDR3 DNA reads as TGTGCGACCGGCGGCTATTTGAATGAGCAGTTCTTC. Residues: CATGGYLNEQFF.